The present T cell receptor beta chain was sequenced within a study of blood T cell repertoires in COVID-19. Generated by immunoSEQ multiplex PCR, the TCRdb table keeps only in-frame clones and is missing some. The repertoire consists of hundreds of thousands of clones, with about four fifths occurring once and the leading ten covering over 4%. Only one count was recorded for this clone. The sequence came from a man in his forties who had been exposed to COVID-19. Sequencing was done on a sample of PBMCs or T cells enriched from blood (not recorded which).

The CDR3 DNA reads TGTGCCAGCAGGATCACACGCGAGGGTGAGCAGTTCTTC. It encodes CASRITREGEQFF. V gene TRBV2 combines with J gene TRBJ2-1; possible D gene TRBD2, 5 bases. The germline gives CDR1 SNHLY, CDR2 FYNNEI. V lost 6 bases and J lost 9, with 15 bases in between. The CDR3 contains 13 residues.